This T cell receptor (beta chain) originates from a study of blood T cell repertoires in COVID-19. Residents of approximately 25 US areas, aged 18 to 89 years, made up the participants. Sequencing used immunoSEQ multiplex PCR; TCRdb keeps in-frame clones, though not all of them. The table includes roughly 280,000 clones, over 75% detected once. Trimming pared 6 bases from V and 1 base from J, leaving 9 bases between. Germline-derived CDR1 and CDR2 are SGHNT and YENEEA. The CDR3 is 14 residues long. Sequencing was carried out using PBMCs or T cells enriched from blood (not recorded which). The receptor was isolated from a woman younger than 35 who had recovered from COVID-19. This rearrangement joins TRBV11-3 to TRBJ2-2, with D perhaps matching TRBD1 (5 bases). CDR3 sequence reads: CASSQRGNTGELFF. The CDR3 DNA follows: TGTGCCAGCAGTCAAAGGGGGAACACCGGGGAGCTGTTTTTT.